This TCR beta chain was recovered during a study of T cell responses to AZD1222 COVID-19 vaccine. General observations from the study: Reportedly, nearly half of unique spike TCRs recognized epitopes outside B.1.351/B.1.1.7 mutations.

Sequencing used immunoSEQ multiplex PCR; TCRdb keeps in-frame clones, though not all of them. The table lists about 140,000 clones, with around 2.2% in the top ten. The CDR3 sequence is 15 residues long. V lost 1 base and J lost 10; bases outside the gene matches: 11. CDR1 is SGHRS, CDR2 YFSETQ, per germline. With regard to this clone: Its antigen is still unknown.

This TCR was recovered from an adult in good health. V usage is TRBV5-1 and J usage is TRBJ2-1; 7 positions agree with TRBD2. Sequenced input: peripheral blood. For the CDR3, the DNA is TGCGCCAGCAGCTTGTTGGGGGGGATGACGGAGGAGCAGTTCTTC. Translating it yields CASSLLGGMTEEQFF. Based on the CDR3 plus reference TRBV5-1 and TRBJ2-1, the full variable domain is KAGVTQTPRYLIKTRGQQVTLSCSPISGHRSVSWYQQTPGQGLQFLFEYFSETQRNKGNFPGRFSGRQFSNSRSEMNVSTLELGDSALYLCASSLLGGMTEEQFFGPGTRLTVL.